Listed here are 15 T cell receptor beta chains from one sample, sequenced in a study of early T cells in non-severe SARS-CoV-2 infection. MiXCR was run by TCRdb on the 5' RACE reads, yielding one entry per CDR3 protein. Of around 81,000 distinct CDR3 sequences in the sample, more than 13% were seen once. The sample was whole blood. The receptors were gathered from an adult who was a healthcare worker with PCR-confirmed SARS-CoV-2 infection or an uninfected control (not recorded which).

This chain links TRBV6-1 with TRBJ2-3; D is ambiguous. V lost 3 bases, J lost 3 bases, and 10 bases lay in between. The CDR3 contains 14 residues. Germline V gives CDR1 MNHNS, CDR2 SASEGT. This CDR3 reads CASSDLDLTDTQYF. As DNA, the CDR3 is TGTGCCAGCAGTGACTTGGACCTGACAGATACGCAGTATTTT.

This clonotype was counted ten times or more. The rearrangement joins TRBV3-1 to TRBJ1-5, with TRBD1 matching over 7 bases. With V trimmed by 4 bases and J by 10 bases, 16 bases remained unmatched. The germline gives CDR1 LGHDT, CDR2 YNNKEL (reference sequence). The CDR3 consists of 16 residues. The CDR3 DNA reads as TGTGCCAGCAGCCTATCTAGGACAGGCCCATCGAGCCCCCAGCATTTT. Residues: CASSLSRTGPSSPQHF.

This clonotype occurred a few times. The rearrangement links TRBV7-9 to TRBJ2-7; tentatively, D is TRBD1 (6 bases). Trimming pared 5 bases from V and 3 bases from J, leaving 8 bases between. Germline CDR1 and CDR2: SEHNR and FQNEAQ (reference sequence). The CDR3 consists of 12 residues. The DNA of the CDR3 is TGTGCCAGCAGCAGAGGGGGCTACGAGCAGTACTTC. It specifies CASSRGGYEQYF.

The chain carries TRBV18 and TRBJ1-5, with 7 nucleotides matching TRBD1. The CDR3 runs 13 residues. Germline values: CDR1 KGHSH, CDR2 LQKENI. V dropped 2 bases and J dropped 5; count of bases not matched to a gene: 0. The CDR3 reads CASSPGQDQPQHF. Here the CDR3 DNA reads TGTGCCAGCTCACCAGGACAGGATCAGCCCCAGCATTTT.

This clonotype was picked up a small number of times. The CDR3 is CASSQELRTSPLHF. Here the CDR3 DNA reads TGTGCCAGCAGCCAAGAGCTAAGGACTTCACCCCTCCACTTT. V is TRBV3-1 and J is TRBJ1-6; D gene ambiguous. Trimming left V 0 bases short and J 9 bases short, with 9 bases between. The CDR3 consists of 14 residues. Per the germline V gene, CDR1 is LGHDT and CDR2 is YNNKEL (reference sequence).

The chain links TRBV28 to TRBJ1-2, with a weak D call TRBD1 (6 bases). The CDR3 contains 14 residues. Trimming took off 5 bases at V and 3 bases at J, with 13 bases between the two ends. CDR1 and CDR2 from the germline V gene are MDHEN and SYDVKM. Here the CDR3 DNA reads TGTGCCAGCAGTCCTAACAGGGTTGACTATGGCTACACCTTC. Amino acid sequence: CASSPNRVDYGYTF.

The V call is TRBV6-2 or TRBV6-3, the J call TRBJ2-2; TRBD2 aligns across 10 bases. Germline V gives CDR1 MNHEY, CDR2 SVGEGT. The CDR3 loop spans 14 amino acids. Trimming at V came to 8 bases and at J to 7 bases, leaving 7 bases not matched to a gene. The CDR3 region has the DNA TGTGCCAGCGCCAGCGGGGGGGCCATCGGGGAGCTGTTTTTT. This encodes CASASGGAIGELFF.

This clonotype was picked up a small number of times. The V gene is TRBV7-2, the J gene TRBJ2-1; no reliable D call. The CDR3 runs 13 residues. Trimming removed 0 bases from V and 6 bases from J, with 6 bases in between. Germline CDR1 SGHTA, CDR2 FQGNSA. In DNA, the CDR3 is TGTGCCAGCAGCTTAGCGCGGATCAATGAGCAGTTCTTC. Amino acid sequence: CASSLARINEQFF.

This clonotype was counted at least ten times. This chain links TRBV24-1 with TRBJ2-3; no reliable D call. The CDR3 is made up of 15 amino acids. With 8 bases removed from V and 0 bases from J, the gap between germline ends came to 14 bases. The germline CDR1 and CDR2 sequences are KGHDR and SFDVKD. CDR3 loop: CATIPHTRSTDTQYF. The DNA of the CDR3 is TGTGCCACCATCCCCCATACCAGGAGCACAGATACGCAGTATTTT.

The sample holds a few counts of this clonotype. V and J are TRBV2 and TRBJ2-4; D ambiguous. The CDR3 extends over 15 amino acids. The germline CDR1 and CDR2 sequences are SNHLY and FYNNEI. Trimming left V 3 bases short and J 1 base short, with 10 bases between. The CDR3 is CASSDSARAKNIQYF. The CDR3 DNA reads as TGTGCCAGCAGTGACAGTGCTAGGGCCAAAAACATTCAGTACTTC.

This clonotype showed up just a few times. V is TRBV7-8 and J is TRBJ2-5; maybe TRBD2 (6 bases). Germline V lookup: CDR1 SGHVS, CDR2 FQNEAQ. The V gene lost 1 base and the J gene lost 8 bases, with 17 bases spanning the gap. CDR3 length: 15 residues. For the CDR3, the DNA is TGTGCCAGCAGCTTAGAGAGACTGGGGGGTGGAACCCAGTACTTC. This gives the protein CASSLERLGGGTQYF.

This clonotype turned up a few times. CDR3 in DNA: TGTGCCAGCAGAGCTCCGGGACAGGTGGCGTCACCCCTCCACTTT. The encoded protein is CASRAPGQVASPLHF. The chain recombines TRBV11-3 with TRBJ1-6; 8 positions agree with TRBD1. Trimming took 6 bases from V and 10 from J; bases not matched to a gene: 11. The CDR3 spans 15 residues. Germline-derived CDR1 and CDR2 are SGHNT and YENEEA.

V gene TRBV20-1 combines with J gene TRBJ1-5; D ambiguous. V was pared by 0 bases and J by 12 bases, with 9 bases between. Germline V gives CDR1 DFQATT, CDR2 SNEGSKA (reference sequence). The CDR3 contains 11 residues. The CDR3 bases are TGCAGTGCTAGAGACGGGAATCTCCAGCATTTT. Translating gives CSARDGNLQHF.

This clonotype was counted only a few times. The chain uses TRBV6-2 or TRBV6-3 and TRBJ1-1, with D possibly being TRBD1 (5 bases). Trimming removed 6 bases at V and 4 bases at J, with 12 bases between. The germline gives CDR1 MNHEY, CDR2 SVGEGT. This CDR3 has 13 residues. CDR3 amino acids: CASSFREVTEAFF. DNA of the CDR3: TGTGCCAGCAGCTTCAGGGAGGTCACTGAAGCTTTCTTT.

V and J are TRBV7-9 and TRBJ2-5; D remains ambiguous. CDR1 and CDR2 from the germline V gene are SEHNR and FQNEAQ (reference sequence). This CDR3 comprises 10 residues. Trimming removed 3 bases from V and 5 bases from J, with 1 base in between. The CDR3 protein is CASSFETQYF. The CDR3 coding sequence is TGTGCCAGCAGCTTTGAGACCCAGTACTTC.